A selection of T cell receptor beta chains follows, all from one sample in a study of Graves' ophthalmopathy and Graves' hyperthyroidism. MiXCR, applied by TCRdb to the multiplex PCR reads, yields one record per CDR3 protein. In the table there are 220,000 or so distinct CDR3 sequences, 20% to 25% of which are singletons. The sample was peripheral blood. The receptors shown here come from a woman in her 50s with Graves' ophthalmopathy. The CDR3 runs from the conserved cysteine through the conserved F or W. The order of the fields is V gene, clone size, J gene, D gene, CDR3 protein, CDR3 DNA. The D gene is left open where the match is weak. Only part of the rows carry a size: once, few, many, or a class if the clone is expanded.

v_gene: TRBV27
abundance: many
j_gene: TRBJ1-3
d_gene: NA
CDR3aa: CASSPGGAVTTIYF
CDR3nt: TGTGCCAGCAGTCCGGGGGGTGCCGTTACCACCATATATTTT

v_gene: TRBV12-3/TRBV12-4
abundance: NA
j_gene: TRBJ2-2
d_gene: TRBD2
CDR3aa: CASSQIAGNTGELFF
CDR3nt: TGTGCCAGCAGCCAAATAGCGGGGAACACCGGGGAGCTGTTTTTT

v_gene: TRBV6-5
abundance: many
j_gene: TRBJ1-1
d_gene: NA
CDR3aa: CASRRGGTEAFF
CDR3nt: TGTGCCAGCCGCCGGGGAGGCACTGAAGCTTTCTTT

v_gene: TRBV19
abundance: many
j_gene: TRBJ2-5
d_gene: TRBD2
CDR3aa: CASSPRTSGSYGETQYF
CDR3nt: TGTGCCAGTAGTCCTCGGACTAGCGGGAGCTACGGGGAGACCCAGTACTTC

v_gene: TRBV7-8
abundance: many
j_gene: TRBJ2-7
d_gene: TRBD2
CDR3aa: CASSGLAAYEQYF
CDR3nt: TGTGCCAGCAGCGGACTAGCGGCCTACGAGCAGTACTTC

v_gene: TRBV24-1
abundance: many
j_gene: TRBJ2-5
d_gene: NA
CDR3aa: CATRASGGKRETQYF
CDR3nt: TGTGCCACCCGGGCAAGCGGCGGGAAGAGGGAGACCCAGTACTTC

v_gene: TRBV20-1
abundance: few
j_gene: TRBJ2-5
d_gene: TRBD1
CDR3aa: CSARGPTGSEETQYF
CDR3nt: TGCAGTGCTAGAGGCCCGACAGGGTCAGAGGAGACCCAGTACTTC

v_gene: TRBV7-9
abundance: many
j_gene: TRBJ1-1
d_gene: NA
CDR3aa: CASSLTANTEAFF
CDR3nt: TGTGCCAGCAGCTTGACAGCGAACACTGAAGCTTTCTTT

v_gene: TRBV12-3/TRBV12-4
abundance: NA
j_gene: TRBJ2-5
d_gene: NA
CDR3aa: CASRADSYGTQYF
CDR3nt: TGTGCCAGCAGAGCCGACAGTTACGGGACCCAGTACTTC

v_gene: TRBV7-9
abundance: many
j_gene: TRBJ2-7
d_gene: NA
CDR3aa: CASSLGVHEQYF
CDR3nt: TGTGCCAGCAGCTTAGGGGTACACGAGCAGTACTTC

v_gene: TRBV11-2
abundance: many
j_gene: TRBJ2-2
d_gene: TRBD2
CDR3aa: CASSYLAGGNTGELFF
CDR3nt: TGTGCCAGCAGCTATCTAGCGGGAGGGAACACCGGGGAGCTGTTTTTT

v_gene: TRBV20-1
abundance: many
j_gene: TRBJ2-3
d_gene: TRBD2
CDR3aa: CSALAGVTDTQYF
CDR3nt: TGCAGTGCATTGGCGGGAGTCACAGATACGCAGTATTTT

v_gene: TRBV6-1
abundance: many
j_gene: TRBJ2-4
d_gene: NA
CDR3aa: CASRPPDALILAKNIQYF
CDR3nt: TGTGCCAGCAGGCCTCCGGACGCCTTGATACTAGCCAAAAACATTCAGTACTTC

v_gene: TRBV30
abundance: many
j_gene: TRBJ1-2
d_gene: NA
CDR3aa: CAWSVSPRKGYGYTF
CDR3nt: TGTGCCTGGAGTGTCAGCCCGAGGAAAGGCTATGGCTACACCTTC

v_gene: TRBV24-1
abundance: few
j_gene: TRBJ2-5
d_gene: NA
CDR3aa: CATSDFSPGGAETQYF
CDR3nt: TGTGCCACCAGTGATTTTTCTCCAGGGGGGGCGGAGACCCAGTACTTC

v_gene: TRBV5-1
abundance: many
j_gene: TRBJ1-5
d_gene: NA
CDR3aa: CASSLASLPGEPQHF
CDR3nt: TGCGCCAGCAGCTTGGCTAGCCTACCCGGGGAGCCCCAGCATTTT

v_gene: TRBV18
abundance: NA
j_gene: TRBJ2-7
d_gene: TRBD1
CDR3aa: CASSLAWTGGTYEQYF
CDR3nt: TGTGCCAGCTCACTCGCATGGACAGGCGGAACCTACGAGCAGTACTTC

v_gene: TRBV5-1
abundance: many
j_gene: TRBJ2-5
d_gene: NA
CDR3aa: CASSLDQGRETQYF
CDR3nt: TGCGCCAGCAGCTTGGATCAGGGCCGAGAGACCCAGTACTTC

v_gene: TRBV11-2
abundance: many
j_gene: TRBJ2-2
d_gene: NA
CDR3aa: CASSSGGNTGELFF
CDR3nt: TGTGCCAGCAGCTCCGGGGGGAACACCGGGGAGCTGTTTTTT

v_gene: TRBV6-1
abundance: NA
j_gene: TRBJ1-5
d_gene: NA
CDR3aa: CASSTSGLSNQPQHF
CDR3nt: TGTGCCAGCTCAACCTCCGGGTTATCTAATCAGCCCCAGCATTTT

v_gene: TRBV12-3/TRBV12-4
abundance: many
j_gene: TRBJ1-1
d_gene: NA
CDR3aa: CASLNGGGGTEAFF
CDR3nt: TGTGCCAGCCTCAACGGTGGCGGAGGGACTGAAGCTTTCTTT

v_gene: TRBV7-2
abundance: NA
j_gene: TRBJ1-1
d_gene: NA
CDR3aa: CASSSYQGKAFF
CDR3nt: TGTGCCAGCAGTTCCTATCAGGGGAAAGCTTTCTTT

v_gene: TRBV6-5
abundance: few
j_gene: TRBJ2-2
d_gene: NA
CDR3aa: CASSYAGKNTGELFF
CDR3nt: TGTGCCAGCAGTTACGCGGGGAAGAACACCGGGGAGCTGTTTTTT

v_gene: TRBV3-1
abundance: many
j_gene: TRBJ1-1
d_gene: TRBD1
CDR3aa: CASSPPTGGTEAFF
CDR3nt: TGTGCCAGCAGCCCACCTACAGGGGGCACTGAAGCTTTCTTT

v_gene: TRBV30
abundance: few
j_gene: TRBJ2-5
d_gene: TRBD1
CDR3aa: CAWRKGQAYQETQYF
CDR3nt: TGTGCCTGGCGAAAGGGACAGGCGTACCAAGAGACCCAGTACTTC

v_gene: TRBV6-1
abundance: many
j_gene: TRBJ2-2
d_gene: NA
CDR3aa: CASSESGATGELFF
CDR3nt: TGTGCCAGCAGTGAGTCCGGGGCCACCGGGGAGCTGTTTTTT

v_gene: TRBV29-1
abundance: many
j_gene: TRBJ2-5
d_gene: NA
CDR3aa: CSVEEAVGETQYF
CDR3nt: TGCAGCGTTGAAGAGGCGGTAGGCGAGACCCAGTACTTC

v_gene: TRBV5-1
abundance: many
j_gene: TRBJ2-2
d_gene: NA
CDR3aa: CASSVREHGGELFF
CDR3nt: TGCGCCAGCAGCGTACGGGAGCATGGCGGGGAGCTGTTTTTT

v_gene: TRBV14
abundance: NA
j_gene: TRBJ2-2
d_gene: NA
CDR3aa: CASSQGGRNTGELFF
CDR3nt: TGTGCCAGCAGCCAAGGGGGCAGGAACACCGGGGAGCTGTTTTTT

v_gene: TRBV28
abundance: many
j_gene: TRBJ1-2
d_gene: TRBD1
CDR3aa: CASSLPEMTGANYGYTF
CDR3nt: TGTGCCAGCAGTTTGCCCGAGATGACAGGGGCTAACTATGGCTACACCTTC

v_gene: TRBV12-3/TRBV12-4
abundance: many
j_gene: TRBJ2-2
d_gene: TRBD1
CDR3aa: CAGQRQGGTGELFF
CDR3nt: TGTGCCGGGCAACGACAGGGGGGAACCGGGGAGCTGTTTTTT

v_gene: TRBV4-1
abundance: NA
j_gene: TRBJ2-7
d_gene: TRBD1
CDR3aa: CASSHNLRQGDYEQYF
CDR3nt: TGCGCCAGCAGCCATAATCTGCGACAGGGGGACTACGAGCAGTACTTC

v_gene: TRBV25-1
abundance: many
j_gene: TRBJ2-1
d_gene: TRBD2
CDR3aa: CASQRAGAGGYNEQFF
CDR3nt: TGTGCCAGCCAACGGGCAGGGGCGGGGGGGTACAATGAGCAGTTCTTC

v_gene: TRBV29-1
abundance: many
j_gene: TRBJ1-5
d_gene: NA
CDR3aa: CSVEIDRGQPQHF
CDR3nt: TGCAGCGTTGAAATTGATCGGGGTCAGCCCCAGCATTTT

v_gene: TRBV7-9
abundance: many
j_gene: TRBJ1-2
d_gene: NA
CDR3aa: CASSLLGVSYGYTF
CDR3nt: TGTGCCAGCAGCTTACTCGGGGTCTCCTATGGCTACACCTTC

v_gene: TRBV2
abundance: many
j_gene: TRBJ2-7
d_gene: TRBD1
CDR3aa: CASSERTGSSYEQYF
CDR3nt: TGTGCCAGCAGTGAGAGGACAGGCAGCTCCTACGAGCAGTACTTC

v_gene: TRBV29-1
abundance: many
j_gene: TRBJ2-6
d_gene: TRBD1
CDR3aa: CSVGTANSGANVLTF
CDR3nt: TGCAGCGTCGGGACAGCCAATTCTGGGGCCAACGTCCTGACTTTC

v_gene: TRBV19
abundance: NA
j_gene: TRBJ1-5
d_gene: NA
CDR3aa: CASSIGGRNQPQHF
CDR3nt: TGTGCCAGTAGTATAGGAGGCCGAAATCAGCCCCAGCATTTT

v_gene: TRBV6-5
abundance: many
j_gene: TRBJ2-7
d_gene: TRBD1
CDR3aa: CASSLKRPGQGAYEQYF
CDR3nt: TGTGCCAGCAGCTTAAAACGTCCGGGACAGGGGGCGTACGAGCAGTACTTC

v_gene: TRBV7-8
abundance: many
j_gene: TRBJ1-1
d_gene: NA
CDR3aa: CASSLHRVGTEAFF
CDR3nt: TGTGCCAGCAGCTTACACAGGGTTGGGACTGAAGCTTTCTTT

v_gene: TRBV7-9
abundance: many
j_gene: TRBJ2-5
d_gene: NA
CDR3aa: CASSSALMGETQYF
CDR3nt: TGTGCCAGCAGCTCCGCCTTAATGGGGGAGACCCAGTACTTC

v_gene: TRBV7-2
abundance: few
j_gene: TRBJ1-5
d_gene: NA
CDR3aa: CASSFQQGGNQPQHF
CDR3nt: TGTGCCAGCAGCTTCCAACAGGGAGGCAATCAGCCCCAGCATTTT

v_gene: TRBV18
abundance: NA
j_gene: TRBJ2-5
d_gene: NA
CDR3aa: CASSPMYQETQYF
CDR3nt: TGTGCCAGCTCACCAATGTACCAAGAGACCCAGTACTTC

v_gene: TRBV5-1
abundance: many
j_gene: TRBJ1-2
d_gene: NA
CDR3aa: CASSLGGAPNYGYTF
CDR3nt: TGCGCCAGCAGCCTTGGGGGGGCCCCTAACTATGGCTACACCTTC

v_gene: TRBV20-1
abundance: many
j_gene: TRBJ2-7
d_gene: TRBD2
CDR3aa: CSARDPSGSGYEQYF
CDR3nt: TGCAGTGCTAGAGACCCCAGCGGGAGCGGGTACGAGCAGTACTTC

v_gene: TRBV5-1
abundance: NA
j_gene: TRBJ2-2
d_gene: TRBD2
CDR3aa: CASSFGLAGVTSTGELFF
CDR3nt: TGCGCCAGCAGCTTTGGACTAGCGGGAGTGACGAGCACCGGGGAGCTGTTTTTT

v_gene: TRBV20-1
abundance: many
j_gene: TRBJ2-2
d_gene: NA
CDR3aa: CSAREEKVETANTGELFF
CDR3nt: TGCAGTGCTAGAGAAGAGAAAGTGGAGACGGCGAACACCGGGGAGCTGTTTTTT

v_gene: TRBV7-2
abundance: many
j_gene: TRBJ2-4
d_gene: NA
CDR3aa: CASSLMSRNIQYF
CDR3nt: TGTGCCAGCAGCTTAATGTCGAGAAACATTCAGTACTTC

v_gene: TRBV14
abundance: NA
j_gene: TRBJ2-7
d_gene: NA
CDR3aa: CASSQDPWGESYEQYF
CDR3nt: TGTGCCAGCAGCCAAGACCCTTGGGGGGAGTCCTACGAGCAGTACTTC

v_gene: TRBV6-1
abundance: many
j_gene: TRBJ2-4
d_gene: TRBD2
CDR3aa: CASSEIGYAGEAKNIQYF
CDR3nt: TGTGCCAGCAGTGAAATAGGGTATGCGGGAGAGGCCAAAAACATTCAGTACTTC

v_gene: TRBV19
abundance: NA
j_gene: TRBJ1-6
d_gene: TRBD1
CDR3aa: CASSGTDADSPLHF
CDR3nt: TGTGCCAGTAGTGGGACAGATGCCGATTCACCCCTCCACTTT

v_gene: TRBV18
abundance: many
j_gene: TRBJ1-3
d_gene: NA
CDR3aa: CASSPQVVGGNTIYF
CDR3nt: TGTGCCAGCTCACCTCAGGTCGTAGGTGGAAACACCATATATTTT

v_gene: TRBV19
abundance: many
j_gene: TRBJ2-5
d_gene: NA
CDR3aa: CASKDRGSETQYF
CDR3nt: TGTGCCAGTAAGGACAGAGGGTCGGAGACCCAGTACTTC